This entry features one T cell receptor beta chain sequence. This entry belongs to a study of blood T cell repertoires in COVID-19. CDR1 is SGHAT and CDR2 is FQNNGV in the germline V gene. V lost 0 bases, J lost 1 base, and 3 bases stayed unmatched. The CDR3 is 16 amino acids. Method: immunoSEQ multiplex PCR; TCRdb's copy keeps in-frame clones and lacks some. Here the sample spans about 310,000 clones, 70% to 90% being singletons. This chain uses TRBV11-2 with TRBJ2-3; 8 nucleotides match TRBD1. This clonotype originated in a man aged 25-45 years who had recovered from COVID-19. The specimen sequenced was PBMCs or T cells enriched from blood (not recorded which). The CDR3 nucleotides read TGTGCCAGCAGCTTAGAGGCAGGGGGCGGCACAGATACGCAGTATTTT. It yields the protein CASSLEAGGGTDTQYF.